This T cell receptor beta chain appears in the sequencing data of a study of long-term antiretroviral therapy in people with HIV. The study's findings and limits: The study found narrower CDR3 length ranges in HIV repertoires than in controls.

At the survey level, the v3.0 immunoSEQ assay was run. Only in-frame clones appear in the TCRdb table, and some are missing; sequencing was by immunoSEQ multiplex PCR. This sample yields about 34,000 clones, of which 79% are seen a single time; approximately 2.9% belongs to the top ten. A word on this clone: Its antigen is unknown.

Trimming removed 3 bases from V and 0 bases from J, with 9 bases in between. The CDR3 contains 15 residues. Germline assignment: CDR1 LGHNA and CDR2 YNFKEQ. Roughly 1-10 million cryopreserved PBMC were held in samples before DNA extraction. V usage is TRBV4-2 and J usage is TRBJ2-1; the D gene is possibly TRBD1 (6 bases). The receptor comes from a man younger than 35 with HIV. This specimen consisted of unsorted PBMCs, obtained 1.9 years after starting antiretroviral therapy. CDR3 amino acids: CASSQGASSYNEQFF. The CDR3 region has the DNA TGTGCCAGCAGCCAGGGGGCGAGCTCCTACAATGAGCAGTTCTTC.